What follows are 2 T cell receptor beta chains derived from one specimen sequenced in a study of T cell responses to AZD1222 COVID-19 vaccine. Some clones are missing from TCRdb's copy, which holds only in-frame ones; the method was immunoSEQ multiplex PCR. The sample shows 95,000 to 150,000 clones, around 89% of them seen only once. Sequenced material: peripheral blood, taken on day 0 of AZD1222 vaccination. These receptors came from an adult in good health.

The V and J genes are TRBV2 and TRBJ1-4; D is possibly TRBD1 (6 bases). CDR3 length equals 13 residues. V lost 8 bases, J lost 5 bases, and 12 bases lay in between. Germline CDR1 and CDR2: SNHLY and FYNNEI. The CDR3 loop reads CASQGGRNEKLFF. CDR3 DNA sequence: TGTGCCAGCCAAGGGGGGAGAAATGAAAAACTGTTTTTT.

The chain is built from TRBV6-5 and TRBJ1-5; the D is unclear. CDR3 length: 12 amino acids. V gave up 7 bases and J gave up 8 bases, with 12 bases separating them. CDR1 and CDR2 (germline): MNHEY, SVGAGI. As DNA, the CDR3 is TGTGCCAGCACGGACCTGCTCGAGCCCCAGCATTTT. Translated: CASTDLLEPQHF.